A single T cell receptor (beta chain) is shown here with its context. Using immunoSEQ multiplex PCR, the repertoire was profiled, and TCRdb retains in-frame clones only, with some absent. In the table there are roughly 120,000 clones, around 81% of which are singletons. This sample stems from a study of blood T cell repertoires in COVID-19. Study at large: Specimens from acute and convalescent COVID-19 originated in the United States, Italy and Spain.

This CDR3 comprises 14 residues. V lost 5 bases and J lost 1; bases outside the gene matches: 5. Germline-derived CDR1 and CDR2 are SGHRS and YFSETQ. This receptor was identified in an older man with acute or convalescent COVID-19. This chain joins TRBV5-1 and TRBJ1-1, with 7 nucleotides matching TRBD1. Sequenced material: peripheral blood. CDR3 nucleotide sequence: TGCGCCAGCAGTCACCAGGGGGGGAACACTGAAGCTTTCTTT. Its protein is CASSHQGGNTEAFF. The variable domain in full, with the rest retrieved from reference TRBV5-1 and TRBJ1-1, is KAGVTQTPRYLIKTRGQQVTLSCSPISGHRSVSWYQQTPGQGLQFLFEYFSETQRNKGNFPGRFSGRQFSNSRSEMNVSTLELGDSALYLCASSHQGGNTEAFFGQGTRLTVV.